The 20 T cell receptor beta chains in this list originate from one sample, sequenced in a study of blood T cell repertoires in COVID-19. Clones were sequenced by immunoSEQ multiplex PCR, and TCRdb holds only the in-frame ones, with some missing. The data contain some 14,000 clones, 80% to 85% of them singletons. The specimen was peripheral blood. The receptors stem from a human donor in a cohort sampled during active COVID-19.

CDR3 protein: CASSQGLATGELFF. CDR3 in DNA: TGTGCCAGCAGCCAAGGACTAGCGACCGGGGAGCTGTTTTTT. The chain employs TRBV4-2 and TRBJ2-2; 8 nucleotides match TRBD2. The CDR3 has 14 amino acids. Germline values: CDR1 LGHNA, CDR2 YNFKEQ. The ends lost 1 base at V and 5 bases at J; junction bases unmatched: 0.

This clone was recorded once. The rearrangement uses TRBV3-1 (or the pseudogene TRBV3-2) and TRBJ2-1; 11 bases are shared with TRBD2. Germline lookup yields CDR1 LGHDT and CDR2 YNNKEL (reference sequence). The CDR3 loop spans 16 amino acids. V lost 3 bases, J lost 10 bases, and 11 bases stayed unmatched. The CDR3 sequence: CASSHSRLAGGQEQFF. The DNA for the CDR3 is TGTGCCAGCAGCCACAGCAGGCTAGCGGGAGGTCAGGAGCAGTTCTTC.

This clone was detected once. The J gene is TRBJ1-1, the V gene TRBV28; the match to TRBD1 covers 7 bases. J gave up 3 bases and V 7 bases, and 11 bases lay outside the gene matches. Germline V gene data show CDR1 as MDHEN and CDR2 as SYDVKM. CDR3 length equals 15 residues. As DNA, the CDR3 is TGTGCCAGCACCGTAGACAGGGCTCGAGACACTGAAGCTTTCTTT. This encodes CASTVDRARDTEAFF.

The chain is built from TRBV7-8 and TRBJ2-2, with TRBD2 identical over 7 bases. The J segment lost 3 bases and the V segment lost 1 base, leaving 2 bases of the junction unmatched. The CDR3 has 15 amino acids. The germline CDR1 and CDR2 sequences are SGHVS and FQNEAQ. CDR3 sequence reads: CASSLGAGYTGELFF. For the CDR3, the DNA is TGTGCCAGCAGCTTAGGAGCGGGATACACCGGGGAGCTGTTTTTT.

V is TRBV4-3 and J is TRBJ2-1, with a possible D match to TRBD1 (6 bases). The CDR3 runs to 15 residues. V lost 5 bases, J lost 7 bases, and 18 bases lay in between. CDR1 is LGHNA, CDR2 YSLEER, per germline. This CDR3 is CASSSRGQKTNEQFF. Here the CDR3 DNA reads TGCGCCAGCAGCTCACGTGGACAGAAAACTAATGAGCAGTTCTTC.

J is TRBJ2-5 and V is TRBV10-3; a possible D gene is TRBD2 (5 bases). The CDR3 contains 11 residues. V was clipped by 4 bases and J by 5 bases, with 5 bases between them. The V gene's germline CDR1 is ENHRY and CDR2 SYGVKD. The CDR3 sequence: CAISGGETQYF. The CDR3 bases are TGTGCCATCAGTGGAGGGGAGACCCAGTACTTC.

The rearrangement joins TRBV28 to TRBJ1-6; a weak D match, TRBD1 (5 bases). The CDR3 covers 14 residues. Germline V CDR1 and CDR2: MDHEN, SYDVKM. The ends were cut back, 6 bases at V and 7 bases at J, with 13 bases in the middle. The CDR3 sequence: CASRVGGNNSPLHF. CDR3 coding DNA: TGTGCCAGCAGGGTGGGGGGGAACAATTCACCCCTCCACTTT.

J is TRBJ1-6 and V is TRBV5-5; weak D call: TRBD1 (6 bases). Trimming left V 4 bases short and J 8 bases short, with 16 bases between. The length of the CDR3 is 15 residues. CDR1 is SGHKS and CDR2 is YYEKEE in the germline V gene (reference sequence). CDR3 coding DNA: TGTGCCAGCAGCGTAAACCAGGGGAGCGATTCACCCCTCCACTTT. This sequence encodes CASSVNQGSDSPLHF.

The chain links TRBV19 to TRBJ1-5; a possible D gene is TRBD1 (5 bases). Looked up from germline, CDR1 is LNHDA and CDR2 is SQIVND (reference sequence). V was cut by 4 bases and J by 5 bases, with 9 bases left in between. The CDR3 spans 13 residues. CDR3 DNA sequence: TGTGCCAGTAGTACACAGGTGTATCAGCCCCAGCATTTT. This encodes CASSTQVYQPQHF. The full variable domain, with the rest looked up from reference TRBV19 and TRBJ1-5, is DGGITQSPKYLFRKEGQNVTLSCEQNLNHDAMYWYRQDPGQGLRLIYYSQIVNDFQKGDIAEGYSVSREKKESFPLTVTSAQKNPTAFYLCASSTQVYQPQHFGDGTRLSIL.

The chain links TRBV20-1 to TRBJ1-1; tentative D call: TRBD1 (5 bases). The CDR3 consists of 14 residues. Germline loops: CDR1 DFQATT, CDR2 SNEGSKA (reference sequence). V was cut by 3 bases and J by 2 bases, with 13 bases left in between. The CDR3 here is CSASLSTANTEAFF. CDR3 in DNA: TGCAGTGCTAGTCTGTCGACAGCAAACACTGAAGCTTTCTTT.

In its sample, this clone ranks as large (0.1 to 1%). The CDR3 loop is CASSPREGRDTQYF. CDR3 DNA: TGTGCCAGCAGTCCCCGGGAAGGGAGGGATACGCAGTATTTT. This sequence joins TRBV27 and TRBJ2-3; maybe TRBD2 (6 bases). The germline CDR1 and CDR2 sequences are MNHEY and SMNVEV (reference sequence). This CDR3 comprises 14 residues. V was clipped by 5 bases and J by 6 bases, with 15 bases between them.

This chain links TRBV7-9 with TRBJ1-2; 9 nucleotides line up with TRBD1. There are 14 residues in the CDR3. V shed 4 bases, J shed 6 bases, and the junction held 6 bases outside the gene matches. Germline-derived CDR1 and CDR2 are SEHNR and FQNEAQ (reference sequence). Here the CDR3 reads CASSSTGGANGYTF. The CDR3 nucleotides are TGTGCCAGCAGCTCAACAGGGGGCGCGAATGGCTACACCTTC.

This clone was observed once. The chain recombines TRBV6-5 with TRBJ1-2; D uncertain. Trimming shortened V by 4 bases and J by 8 bases, and 14 bases separated the two germline ends. The CDR3 loop spans 13 amino acids. The germline V gene has CDR1 MNHEY and CDR2 SVGAGI. The CDR3 nucleotides read TGTGCCAGCAGTTCAGAGTTAGGAGGGGGCTACACCTTC. It codes for CASSSELGGGYTF.

The V and J genes are TRBV6-5 and TRBJ2-3; tentatively, D is TRBD2 (6 bases). The CDR3 spans 15 residues. Germline V gene sequence: CDR1 MNHEY, CDR2 SVGAGI. V lost 0 bases to trimming and J lost 7 bases, with 14 bases between them. The CDR3 DNA sequence: TGTGCCAGCAGTTACTCTCCCGGGGGTATAAATACGCAGTATTTT. It translates to CASSYSPGGINTQYF.

This chain uses TRBV19 with TRBJ1-5; D call uncertain. This CDR3 region has 15 residues. V lost 2 bases and J 6 bases, leaving 14 bases between the germline ends. The germline CDR1 and CDR2 sequences are LNHDA and SQIVND (reference sequence). CDR3 residues: CASSISWRGTQPQHF. The CDR3 nucleotides are TGTGCCAGTAGTATATCGTGGCGGGGAACTCAGCCCCAGCATTTT.

This sequence joins TRBV5-4 and TRBJ2-1, with TRBD2 matching over 10 bases. The CDR3 length is 17 residues. Unmatched junction bases numbered 8, after V lost 1 base and J lost 4 bases. From germline, CDR1 is SGHNT and CDR2 YYREEE (reference sequence). The DNA for the CDR3 is TGTGCCAGCAGCTTGCCCCTAGCGGGAGCTCGGTACAATGAGCAGTTCTTC. This translates into CASSLPLAGARYNEQFF.

The chain has TRBV5-4 and TRBJ2-2; D not resolved. Germline V CDR1 and CDR2: SGHNT, YYREEE (reference sequence). This CDR3 contains 13 residues. The V end lost 4 bases, the J end lost 2 bases, and 6 bases lay between the germline ends. CDR3 sequence reads: CASSLFNTGELFF. DNA of the CDR3: TGTGCCAGCAGCCTTTTTAACACCGGGGAGCTGTTTTTT.

This sequence joins TRBV2 and TRBJ2-7, with a weak D call TRBD1 (5 bases). This CDR3 is 16 amino acids long. Germline loops: CDR1 SNHLY, CDR2 FYNNEI. V was shortened by 2 bases and J by 3 bases, with 17 bases between the two germline ends. CDR3 nucleotides: TGTGCCAGCAGTGAAAGGTCGATGAGAACAGGCTACGAGCAGTACTTC. Translating it yields CASSERSMRTGYEQYF. Variable domain in full (rest from reference TRBV2 and TRBJ2-7): EPEVTQTPSHQVTQMGQEVILRCVPISNHLYFYWYRQILGQKVEFLVSFYNNEISEKSEIFDDQFSVERPDGSNFTLKIRSTKLEDSAMYFCASSERSMRTGYEQYFGPGTRLTVT.

This sequence joins TRBV21-1 and TRBJ2-4; the table's D call TRBD1 went unverified against the DNA. TRBV21-1 counts as a pseudogene. This CDR3 region has 16 residues. CDR3 bases: TGTGCCAGCAGCATCACCTTACAGATAGCCAAAAACATTCAGTACTTC. This encodes CASSITLQIAKNIQYF.

This clone was picked up one time. V gene TRBV7-2 combines with J gene TRBJ1-5; possibly TRBD1 for D (6 bases). V was shortened by 2 bases and J by 5 bases, with 16 bases between the two germline ends. The CDR3 length is 16 residues. Looked up from germline, CDR1 is SGHTA and CDR2 is FQGNSA. The CDR3 DNA is TGTGCCAGCAGCTTATGGGGGGCAGGGAGGGATCAGCCCCAGCATTTT. Residues: CASSLWGAGRDQPQHF. Together with reference TRBV7-2 and TRBJ1-5, the CDR3 gives the full variable domain: GAGVSQSPSNKVTEKGKDVELRCDPISGHTALYWYRQSLGQGLEFLIYFQGNSAPDKSGLPSDRFSAERTGGSVSTLTIQRTQQEDSAVYLCASSLWGAGRDQPQHFGDGTRLSIL.